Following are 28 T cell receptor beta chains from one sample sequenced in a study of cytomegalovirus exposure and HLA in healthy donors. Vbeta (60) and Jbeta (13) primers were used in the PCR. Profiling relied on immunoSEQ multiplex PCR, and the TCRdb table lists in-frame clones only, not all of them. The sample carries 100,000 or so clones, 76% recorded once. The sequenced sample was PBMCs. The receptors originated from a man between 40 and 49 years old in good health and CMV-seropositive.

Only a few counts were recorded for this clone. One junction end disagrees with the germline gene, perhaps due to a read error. The CDR3 spells CASSLSAGAGANGLTF. The CDR3 DNA reads as TGTGCCAGCAGCTTATCAGCGGGCGCTGGGGCCAACGGCCTGACTTTC. The chain combines TRBV7-3 with TRBJ2-6, with D possibly being TRBD2 (6 bases). Per germline, CDR1 SGHTA and CDR2 FQGTGA. The CDR3 consists of 16 residues.

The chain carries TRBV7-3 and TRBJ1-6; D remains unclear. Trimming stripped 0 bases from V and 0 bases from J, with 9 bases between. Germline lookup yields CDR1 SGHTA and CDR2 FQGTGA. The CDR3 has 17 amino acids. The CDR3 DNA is TGTGCCAGCAGCTTAACGGGGAGAAACTCCTATAATTCACCCCTCCACTTT. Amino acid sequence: CASSLTGRNSYNSPLHF.

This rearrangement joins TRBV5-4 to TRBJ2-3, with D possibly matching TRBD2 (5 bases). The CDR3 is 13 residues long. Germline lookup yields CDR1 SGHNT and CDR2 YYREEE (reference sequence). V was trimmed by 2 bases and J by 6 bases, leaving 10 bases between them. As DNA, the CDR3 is TGTGCCAGCAGCTTCTCCGGGGTTGATACGCAGTATTTT. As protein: CASSFSGVDTQYF.

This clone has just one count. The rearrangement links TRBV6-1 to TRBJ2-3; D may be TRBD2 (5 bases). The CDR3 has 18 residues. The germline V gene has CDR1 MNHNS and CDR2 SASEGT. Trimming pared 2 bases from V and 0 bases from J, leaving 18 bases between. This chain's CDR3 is CASSEKVTAGTSTDTQYF. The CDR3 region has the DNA TGTGCCAGCAGTGAAAAGGTTACGGCGGGTACTAGCACAGATACGCAGTATTTT.

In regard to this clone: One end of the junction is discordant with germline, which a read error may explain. The CDR3 nucleotides are TGTGCCAGCATTGACGGGACAGGGGCCTCTGGGGCCAACGGCCTGACTTTC. This encodes CASIDGTGASGANGLTF. The V and J genes are TRBV6-1 and TRBJ2-6; 10 bases line up with TRBD1. Germline CDR1 is MNHNS and CDR2 is SASEGT. This CDR3 has 17 residues.

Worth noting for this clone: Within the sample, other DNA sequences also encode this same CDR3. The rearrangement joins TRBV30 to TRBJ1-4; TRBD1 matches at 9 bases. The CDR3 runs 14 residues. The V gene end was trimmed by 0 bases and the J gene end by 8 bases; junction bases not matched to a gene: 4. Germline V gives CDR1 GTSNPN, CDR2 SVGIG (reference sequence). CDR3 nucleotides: TGTGCCTGGAGTGTACAGGGGGCGGGAGAAAAACTGTTTTTT. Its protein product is CAWSVQGAGEKLFF.

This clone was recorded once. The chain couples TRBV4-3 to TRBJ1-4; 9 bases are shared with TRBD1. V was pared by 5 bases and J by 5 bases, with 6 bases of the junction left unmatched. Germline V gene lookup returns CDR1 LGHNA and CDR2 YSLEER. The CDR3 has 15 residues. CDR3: CASSTWGTGNEKLFF. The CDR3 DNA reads TGCGCCAGCAGCACCTGGGGGACAGGGAATGAAAAACTGTTTTTT.

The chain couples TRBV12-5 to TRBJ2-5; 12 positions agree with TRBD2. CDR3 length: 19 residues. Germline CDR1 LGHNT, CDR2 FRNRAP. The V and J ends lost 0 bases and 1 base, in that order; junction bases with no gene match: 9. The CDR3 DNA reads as TGTGCTAGTGGTTTGGTACGGTCTAGCGGGGGGGGGTCCCAAGAGACCCAGTACTTC. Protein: CASGLVRSSGGGSQETQYF.

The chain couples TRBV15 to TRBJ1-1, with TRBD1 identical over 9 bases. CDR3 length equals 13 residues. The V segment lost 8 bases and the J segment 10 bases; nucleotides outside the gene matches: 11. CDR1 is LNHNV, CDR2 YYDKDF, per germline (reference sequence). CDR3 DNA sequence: TGTGCCACCGGGGGACAGGGCAAAAGTAGAGCTTTCTTT. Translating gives CATGGQGKSRAFF.

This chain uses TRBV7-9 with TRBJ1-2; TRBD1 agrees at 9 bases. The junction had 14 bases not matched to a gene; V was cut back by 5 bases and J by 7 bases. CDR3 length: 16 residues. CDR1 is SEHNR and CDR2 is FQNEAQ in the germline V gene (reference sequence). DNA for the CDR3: TGTGCCAGCAGCCTAACCGGGACAGGGTTTTCGGGTGGCTACACCTTC. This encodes CASSLTGTGFSGGYTF.

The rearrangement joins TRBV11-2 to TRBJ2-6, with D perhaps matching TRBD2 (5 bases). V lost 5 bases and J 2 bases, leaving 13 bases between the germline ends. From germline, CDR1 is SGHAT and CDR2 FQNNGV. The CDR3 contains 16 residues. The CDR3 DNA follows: TGTGCCAGCAGCCAACGACTCGGGGCTGGGGCCAACGTCCTGACTTTC. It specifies CASSQRLGAGANVLTF.

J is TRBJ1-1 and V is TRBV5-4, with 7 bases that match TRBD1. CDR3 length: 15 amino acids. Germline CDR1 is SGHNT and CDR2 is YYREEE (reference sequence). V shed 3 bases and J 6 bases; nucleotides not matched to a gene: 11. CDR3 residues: CASSSESTGRSEAFF. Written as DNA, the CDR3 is TGTGCCAGCAGCTCCGAATCGACAGGGAGATCTGAAGCTTTCTTT.

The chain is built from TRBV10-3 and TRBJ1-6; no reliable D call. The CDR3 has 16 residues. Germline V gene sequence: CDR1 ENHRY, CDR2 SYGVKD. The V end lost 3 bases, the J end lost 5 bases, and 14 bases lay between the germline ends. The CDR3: CAISERSFGDNSPLHF. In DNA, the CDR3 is TGTGCCATCAGTGAACGGAGCTTCGGGGATAATTCACCCCTCCACTTT.

CDR3 DNA: TGTGCCAGCAGTTCGAGGTGGGGGGGCCAGCAGTTCTTC. Translated, it gives CASSSRWGGQQFF. The chain carries TRBV28 and TRBJ2-1; a possible D gene is TRBD2 (7 bases). Trimming left V 4 bases short and J 11 bases short, with 15 bases between. This CDR3 comprises 13 residues. CDR1 is MDHEN and CDR2 is SYDVKM in the germline V gene.

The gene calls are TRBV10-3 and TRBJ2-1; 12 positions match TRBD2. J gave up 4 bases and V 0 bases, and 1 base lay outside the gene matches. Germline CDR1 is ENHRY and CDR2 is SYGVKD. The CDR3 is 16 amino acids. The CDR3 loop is CAISESTSGGYNEQFF. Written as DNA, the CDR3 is TGTGCCATCAGTGAGTCGACTAGCGGGGGTTACAATGAGCAGTTCTTC.

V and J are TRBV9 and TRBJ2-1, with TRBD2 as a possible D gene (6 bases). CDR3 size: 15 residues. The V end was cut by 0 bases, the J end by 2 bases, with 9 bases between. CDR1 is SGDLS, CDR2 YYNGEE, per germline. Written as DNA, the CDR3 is TGTGCCAGCAGCGTAGGGGACTGGACCTACAATGAGCAGTTCTTC. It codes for CASSVGDWTYNEQFF.

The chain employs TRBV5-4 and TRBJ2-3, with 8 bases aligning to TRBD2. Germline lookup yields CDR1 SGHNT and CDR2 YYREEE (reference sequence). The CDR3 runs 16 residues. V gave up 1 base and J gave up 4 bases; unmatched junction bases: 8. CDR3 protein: CASSLSLAGGADTQYF. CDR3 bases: TGTGCCAGCAGCTTGAGTCTAGCGGGTGGGGCAGATACGCAGTATTTT.

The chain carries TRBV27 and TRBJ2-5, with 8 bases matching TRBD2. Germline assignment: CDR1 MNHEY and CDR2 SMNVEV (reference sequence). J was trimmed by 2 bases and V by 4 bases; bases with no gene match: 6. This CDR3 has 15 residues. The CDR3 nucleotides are TGTGCCAGCAGTTCCCGGGCGGGGGGACAAGAGACCCAGTACTTC. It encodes CASSSRAGGQETQYF.

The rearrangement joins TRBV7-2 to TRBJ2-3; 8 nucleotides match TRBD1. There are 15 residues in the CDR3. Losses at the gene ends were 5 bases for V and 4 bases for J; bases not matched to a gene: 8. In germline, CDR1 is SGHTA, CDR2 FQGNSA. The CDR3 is CASSATGVLPDTQYF. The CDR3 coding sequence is TGTGCCAGCAGCGCGACAGGGGTTCTCCCAGATACGCAGTATTTT.

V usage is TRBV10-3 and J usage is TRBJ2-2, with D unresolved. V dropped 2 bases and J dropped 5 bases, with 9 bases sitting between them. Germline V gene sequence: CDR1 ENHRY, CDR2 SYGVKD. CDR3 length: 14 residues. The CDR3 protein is CAISELTGTGELFF. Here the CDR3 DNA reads TGTGCCATCAGTGAGCTTACGGGTACCGGGGAGCTGTTTTTT.

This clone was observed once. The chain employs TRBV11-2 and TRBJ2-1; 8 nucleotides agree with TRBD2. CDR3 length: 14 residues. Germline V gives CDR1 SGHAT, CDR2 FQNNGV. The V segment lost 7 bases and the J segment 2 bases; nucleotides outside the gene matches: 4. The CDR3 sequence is CASTSGRTYNEQFF. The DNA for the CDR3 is TGTGCCAGCACCAGCGGGAGAACCTACAATGAGCAGTTCTTC.

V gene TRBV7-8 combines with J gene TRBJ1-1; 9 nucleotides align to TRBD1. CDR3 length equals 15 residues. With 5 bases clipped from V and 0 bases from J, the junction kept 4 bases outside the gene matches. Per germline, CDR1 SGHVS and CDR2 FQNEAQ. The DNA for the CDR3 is TGTGCCAGCAGCCCCCGGGACAGGGTGAACACTGAAGCTTTCTTT. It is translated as CASSPRDRVNTEAFF.

The DNA for the CDR3 is TGCGCCAGCAGCCGGGGGACATCAGATACGCAGTATTTT. Protein product: CASSRGTSDTQYF. This rearrangement joins TRBV4-3 to TRBJ2-3; D possibly corresponds to TRBD1 (6 bases). V lost 4 bases and J 4 bases, leaving 9 bases between the germline ends. The CDR3 spans 13 residues. Germline assignment: CDR1 LGHNA and CDR2 YSLEER.

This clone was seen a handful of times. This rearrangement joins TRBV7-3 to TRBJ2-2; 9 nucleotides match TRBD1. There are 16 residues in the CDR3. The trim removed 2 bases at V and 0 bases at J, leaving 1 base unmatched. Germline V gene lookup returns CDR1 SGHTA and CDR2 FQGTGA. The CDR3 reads CASSLRDRANTGELFF. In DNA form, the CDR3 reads TGTGCCAGCAGCTTACGGGACAGGGCGAACACCGGGGAGCTGTTTTTT.

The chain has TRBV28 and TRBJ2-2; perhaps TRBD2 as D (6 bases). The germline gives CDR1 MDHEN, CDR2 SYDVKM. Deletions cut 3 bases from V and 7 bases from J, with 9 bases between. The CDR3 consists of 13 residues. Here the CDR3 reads CASSFREDGELFF. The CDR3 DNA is TGTGCCAGCAGTTTCAGGGAGGACGGGGAGCTGTTTTTT.

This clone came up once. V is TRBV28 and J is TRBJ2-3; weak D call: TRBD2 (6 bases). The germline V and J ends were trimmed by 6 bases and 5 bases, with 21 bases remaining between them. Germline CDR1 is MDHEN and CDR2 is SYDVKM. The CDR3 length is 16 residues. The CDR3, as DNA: TGTGCCAGCAGATCCACATCGCCGGGGGAAGGAGATACGCAGTATTTT. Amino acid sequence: CASRSTSPGEGDTQYF.

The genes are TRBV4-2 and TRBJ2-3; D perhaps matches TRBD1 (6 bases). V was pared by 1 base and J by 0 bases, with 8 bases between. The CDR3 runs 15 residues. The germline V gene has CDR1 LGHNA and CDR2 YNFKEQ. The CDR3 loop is CASSQGGRSTDTQYF. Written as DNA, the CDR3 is TGTGCCAGCAGCCAAGGGGGGCGGAGCACAGATACGCAGTATTTT.

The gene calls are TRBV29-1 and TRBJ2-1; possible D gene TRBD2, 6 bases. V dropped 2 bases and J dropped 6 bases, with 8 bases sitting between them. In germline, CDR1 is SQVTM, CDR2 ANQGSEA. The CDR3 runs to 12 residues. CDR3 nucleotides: TGCAGCGTTGAAAACGGGGGCAATGAGCAGTTCTTC. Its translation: CSVENGGNEQFF.